This TCR beta chain was observed in a study of T cells after yellow fever vaccination. The overall study: Those fractions that held only low numbers of cells were prepared using the SMART-Seq v4 Ultra Low Input RNA kit.

Study observations and caveats: Weaker in magnitude, the secondary response showed a faster peak on day 5 versus 15. The booster saw the reappearance of most primary-vaccination clones (approximately 97% CD4, 70% to 90% CD8). Overall, a small share of clonotypes was seen in both CD4 and CD8 compartments.

This CDR3 spans 15 amino acids. Germline CDR1 reads DFQATT; CDR2 reads SNEGSKA (reference sequence). V gave up 0 bases and J gave up 8 bases, with 16 bases separating them. A remark on this clonotype: The antigen is not known.

Each CDR3 protein gets one entry after TCRdb re-called the 5' RACE reads with MiXCR. The sample records roughly 400,000 distinct CDR3 sequences, 15% to 20% being singletons. Sample: PBMCs, taken before the yellow fever booster vaccination. This receptor was obtained from a man aged 18 to 35 who received the YFV17D yellow fever vaccine. V gene TRBV20-1 combines with J gene TRBJ1-4; maybe TRBD1 (5 bases). The CDR3 loop is CSARDSGRVNEKLFF. CDR3 in DNA: TGCAGTGCTAGAGATAGTGGCAGGGTAAACGAAAAACTGTTTTTT.